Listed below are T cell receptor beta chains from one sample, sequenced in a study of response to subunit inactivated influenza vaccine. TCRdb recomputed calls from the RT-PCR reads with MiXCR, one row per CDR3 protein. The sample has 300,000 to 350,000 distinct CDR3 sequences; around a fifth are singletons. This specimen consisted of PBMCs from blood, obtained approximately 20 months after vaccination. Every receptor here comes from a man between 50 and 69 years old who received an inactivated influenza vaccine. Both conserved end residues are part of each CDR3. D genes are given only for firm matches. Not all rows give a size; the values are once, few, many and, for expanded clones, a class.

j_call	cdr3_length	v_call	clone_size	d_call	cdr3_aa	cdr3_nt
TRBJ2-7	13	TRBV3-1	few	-	CASSLVGTHEQYF	TGCGCCAGCAGCCTTGTGGGGACCCACGAGCAGTACTTC
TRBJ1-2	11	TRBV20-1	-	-	CSAGDIYGYTF	TGCAGTGCTGGGGACATCTATGGCTACACCTTC
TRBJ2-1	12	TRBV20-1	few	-	CSARDGQNEQFF	TGCAGTGCTAGAGACGGGCAGAATGAGCAGTTCTTC
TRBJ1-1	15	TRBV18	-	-	CASSPPRYSYTEAFF	TGTGCCAGCTCACCCCCCCGGTACAGTTACACTGAAGCTTTCTTT
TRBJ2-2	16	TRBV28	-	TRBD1	CASSSGQGRLSGELFF	TGTGCCAGCAGTTCCGGACAGGGTCGTCTGTCCGGGGAGCTGTTTTTT
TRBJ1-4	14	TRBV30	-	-	CAWRTKRTVEKLFF	TGTGCCTGGAGGACGAAACGGACGGTAGAAAAACTGTTTTTT
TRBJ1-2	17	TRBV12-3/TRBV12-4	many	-	CASSLAAGGYRNYGYTF	TGTGCCAGCAGTTTAGCGGCCGGGGGATATCGGAACTATGGCTACACCTTC
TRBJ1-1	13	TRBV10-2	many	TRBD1	CASKWTGNTEAFF	TGCGCCAGCAAATGGACAGGGAACACTGAAGCTTTCTTT
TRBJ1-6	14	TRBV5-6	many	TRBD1	CASSVGQDYSALHF	TGTGCCAGCAGCGTAGGACAGGACTATTCAGCCCTCCACTTT
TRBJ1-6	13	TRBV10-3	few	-	CATLLMPGSPLHF	TGTGCCACCCTACTAATGCCAGGGTCACCCCTCCACTTT
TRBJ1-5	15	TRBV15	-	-	CATSRGRGSNQPQHF	TGTGCCACCAGCAGAGGCAGGGGAAGCAATCAGCCCCAGCATTTT
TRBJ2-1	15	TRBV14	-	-	CASSQAGHSYNEQFF	TGTGCCAGCAGCCAAGCGGGCCACTCCTACAATGAGCAGTTCTTC